This TCR beta chain comes out of a study of monozygotic twins with cystic fibrosis. Findings and limits, study-wide: V usage most resembled the co-twin in 13 of 16 pairs.

Regarding this clone: The antigen remains unidentified.

Profiling relied on immunoSEQ multiplex PCR, and the TCRdb table lists in-frame clones only, not all of them. The sample includes some 10,000 clones, approximately 91% of them seen just once. The germline V and J ends were trimmed by 2 bases and 4 bases, with 14 bases remaining between them. The length of the CDR3 is 15 residues. Germline values: CDR1 WNHNN, CDR2 SYGVQD (reference sequence). Sample: blood. The receptor comes from a boy between 2 and 10 years old with cystic fibrosis. The chain employs TRBV10-1 and TRBJ2-5; tentatively, D is TRBD2 (7 bases). CDR3 in amino acids: CASSEGGADGETQYF. The DNA for the CDR3 is TGCGCCAGCAGTGAGGGGGGGGCCGATGGAGAGACCCAGTACTTC.